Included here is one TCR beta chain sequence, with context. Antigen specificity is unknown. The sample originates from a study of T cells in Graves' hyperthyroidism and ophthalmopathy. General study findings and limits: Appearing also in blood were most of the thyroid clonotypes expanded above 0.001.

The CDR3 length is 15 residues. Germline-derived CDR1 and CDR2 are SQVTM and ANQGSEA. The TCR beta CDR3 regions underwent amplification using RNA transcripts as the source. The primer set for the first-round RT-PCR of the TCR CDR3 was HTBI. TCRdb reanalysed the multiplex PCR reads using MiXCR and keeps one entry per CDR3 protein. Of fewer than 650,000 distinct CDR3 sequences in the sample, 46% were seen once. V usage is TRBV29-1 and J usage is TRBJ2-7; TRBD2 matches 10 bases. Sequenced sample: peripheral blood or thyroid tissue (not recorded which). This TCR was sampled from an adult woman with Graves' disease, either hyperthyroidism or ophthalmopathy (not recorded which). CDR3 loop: CSARERASGSLRQYF. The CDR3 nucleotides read TGCAGTGCTAGAGAAAGGGCTAGCGGGAGCCTTCGACAGTACTTC.